These 27 T cell receptor beta chains came from one sample sequenced in a study of T-cell reconstitution after alpha-beta-depleted transplantation in children. Study-level findings and limits: Reports say that about two months after transplant, the alpha-beta T cells came out of several hundred graft clones that had expanded.

Preparation of the TCRbeta library used unique molecular identifiers. One entry per CDR3 protein results from TCRdb running MiXCR on the PCR reads. The table shows around 31,000 distinct CDR3 sequences, with under 8% occurring only once. These receptors have no identified antigens. Source: peripheral blood, taken 60 days after TCRalphabeta/CD19-depleted stem cell transplant. The receptors were sampled from a child less than two years old who had a stem cell transplant for acute myeloid leukemia, so the T cells may come from the graft donor.

This clonotype has more than one count but fewer than ten. The chain joins TRBV7-2 to TRBJ1-2, with 7 positions matching TRBD1. The CDR3 loop spans 15 amino acids. V lost 1 base, J lost 5 bases, and 7 bases stayed unmatched. From germline, CDR1 is SGHTA and CDR2 FQGNSA. The CDR3 DNA is TGTGCCAGCAGCTTAGGTACAGGGGTGTGGTATGGCTACACCTTC. This sequence encodes CASSLGTGVWYGYTF.

This clonotype was seen many times. The chain links TRBV29-1 to TRBJ2-5, with 10 bases that match TRBD1. This CDR3 is built from 13 residues. Germline lookup yields CDR1 SQVTM and CDR2 ANQGSEA. Trimming removed 7 bases from V and 5 bases from J; junction bases left unmatched: 7. DNA for the CDR3: TGCAGCGCCAGGGACAGGGGACGCGAGACCCAGTACTTC. Translation: CSARDRGRETQYF. The full variable domain, in which reference TRBV29-1 and TRBJ2-5 provide the parts outside the CDR3, is SAVISQKPSRDICQRGTSLTIQCQVDSQVTMMFWYRQQPGQSLTLIATANQGSEATYESGFVIDKFPISRPNLTFSTLTVSNMSPEDSSIYLCSARDRGRETQYFGPGTRLLVL.

This clonotype was detected ten times or more. The chain links TRBV28 to TRBJ2-2; possibly TRBD1 for D (5 bases). The CDR3 length is 12 residues. CDR1 MDHEN and CDR2 SYDVKM come from the germline V gene. V was shortened by 7 bases and J by 5 bases, with 8 bases between the two germline ends. The CDR3 loop reads CASTYRTGELFF. CDR3 nucleotide sequence: TGTGCCAGCACCTACAGGACCGGGGAGCTGTTTTTT.

This clonotype was counted many times. The genes are TRBV7-3 and TRBJ2-5, with D possibly TRBD1 on 5 matching bases. V was clipped by 4 bases and J by 4 bases, with 16 bases between them. This CDR3 has 15 residues. Per germline, CDR1 SGHTA and CDR2 FQGTGA. The CDR3 loop reads CASSSNPNRRETQYF. The CDR3 DNA is TGTGCCAGCAGCTCCAACCCAAACAGGAGAGAGACCCAGTACTTC.

This clonotype was recorded at least ten times. The J gene is TRBJ1-2, the V gene TRBV5-1; D gene uncertain. V dropped 2 bases and J dropped 5 bases, with 13 bases sitting between them. The CDR3 sequence is 14 residues long. Germline CDR1 and CDR2: SGHRS and YFSETQ. The CDR3 sequence: CASSLPSAFYGYTF. CDR3 nucleotide sequence: TGCGCCAGCAGCTTACCCTCGGCCTTTTATGGCTACACCTTC.

This clonotype was recorded many times. J is TRBJ2-7 and V is TRBV7-6, with 10 bases fitting TRBD2. The CDR3 is 13 residues long. In germline, CDR1 is SGHVS, CDR2 FNYEAQ. Trimming cost V 8 bases and J 4 bases; bases outside gene matches: 5. CDR3 nucleotide sequence: TGTGCCAGCGGGGCTAGCGGGAGTTACGAGCAGTACTTC. This translates into CASGASGSYEQYF.

This clonotype was detected many times. V usage is TRBV3-1 and J usage is TRBJ1-1; D may be TRBD1 (5 bases). Trimming cost V 5 bases and J 5 bases, with 9 bases left between them. The germline V gene has CDR1 LGHDT and CDR2 YNNKEL (reference sequence). The CDR3 is 12 residues long. The CDR3 DNA reads TGTGCCAGCAGCTTACGGGGGACTGAAGCTTTCTTT. This codes for CASSLRGTEAFF.

This clonotype was seen many times. V gene TRBV5-6 combines with J gene TRBJ2-7; D call uncertain. Germline CDR1 reads SGHDT; CDR2 reads YYEEEE. Trimming left V 0 bases short and J 6 bases short, with 13 bases between. The CDR3 spans 14 residues. The chain's CDR3 is CASSLEWGSREQYF. Written as DNA, the CDR3 is TGTGCCAGCAGCTTGGAATGGGGATCTCGCGAGCAGTACTTC.

The rearrangement joins TRBV9 to TRBJ2-7, with D perhaps matching TRBD2 (5 bases). The CDR3 extends over 15 amino acids. The germline V gene has CDR1 SGDLS and CDR2 YYNGEE. The V and J ends lost 0 bases and 4 bases respectively, with 14 bases between them. The CDR3 sequence is CASSVATGFGYEQYF. Here the CDR3 DNA reads TGTGCCAGCAGCGTAGCGACGGGATTTGGGTACGAGCAGTACTTC. Combining the CDR3 with reference TRBV9 and TRBJ2-7 gives the whole variable domain DSGVTQTPKHLITATGQRVTLRCSPRSGDLSVYWYQQSLDQGLQFLIQYYNGEERAKGNILERFSAQQFPDLHSELNLSSLELGDSALYFCASSVATGFGYEQYFGPGTRLTVT.

This clonotype has at least ten counts. The V and J genes are TRBV9 and TRBJ2-3; D possibly corresponds to TRBD2 (7 bases). In germline, CDR1 is SGDLS, CDR2 YYNGEE. This CDR3 contains 17 residues. Trimming shortened V by 0 bases and J by 2 bases, and 16 bases separated the two germline ends. The CDR3 DNA follows: TGTGCCAGCAGCGTAGAGGGGGGGCCCCCCTCCACAGATACGCAGTATTTT. It codes for CASSVEGGPPSTDTQYF.

This clonotype was seen repeatedly, ten times or more. The chain joins TRBV29-1 to TRBJ1-1, with D unresolved. V was pared by 4 bases and J by 10 bases, with 10 bases between. Germline-derived CDR1 and CDR2 are SQVTM and ANQGSEA. This CDR3 comprises 10 residues. The CDR3 region is CSVGSGGAFF. The CDR3 nucleotides are TGCAGCGTTGGAAGTGGCGGAGCTTTCTTT.

By proportion, this clonotype is medium-sized (0.01 to 0.1%). V usage is TRBV20-1 and J usage is TRBJ2-1, with 7 positions matching TRBD2. Trimming at V came to 8 bases and at J to 9 bases, leaving 10 bases not matched to a gene. Germline assignment: CDR1 DFQATT and CDR2 SNEGSKA (reference sequence). CDR3 length: 12 residues. Here the CDR3 DNA reads TGCAGTTCTGGACTAGGAACGGGTGAGCAGTTCTTC. It specifies CSSGLGTGEQFF.

This clonotype was recorded at least ten times. The chain has TRBV7-9 and TRBJ1-1; 9 bases are shared with TRBD1. The germline CDR1 and CDR2 sequences are SEHNR and FQNEAQ (reference sequence). Losses at the gene ends were 1 base for V and 11 bases for J; bases not matched to a gene: 2. The CDR3 is 12 amino acids. CDR3 DNA sequence: TGTGCCAGCAGCTTAGAAGGGACAGGGGCTTTCTTT. It codes for CASSLEGTGAFF.

This clonotype has a count of ten or more. This may stem from a read error, because a much larger clone lies one nucleotide away. The rearrangement joins TRBV7-2 to TRBJ2-4; 14 nucleotides line up with TRBD2. V trimming: 5 bases; J trimming: 8 bases; junction bases outside the gene matches: 8. CDR3 size: 16 residues. Germline V gives CDR1 SGHTA, CDR2 FQGNSA. CDR3 residues: CASSLGLAGGRHIQYF. The CDR3 coding sequence is TGTGCCAGCAGCCTAGGACTAGCGGGAGGACGGCACATTCAGTACTTC.

This clonotype occurred many times. This sequence joins TRBV29-1 and TRBJ2-1; D unclear. CDR3 size: 12 residues. The V gene lost 7 bases and the J gene lost 3 bases, with 10 bases spanning the gap. Germline V gene sequence: CDR1 SQVTM, CDR2 ANQGSEA. CDR3 bases: TGCAGCGCTCCGACTTTCTACAATGAGCAGTTCTTC. Translated: CSAPTFYNEQFF.

Turning to this clonotype: This could be a read error, since a much larger clone is one nucleotide away. Likely a read error: the CDR3 ends without its conserved phenylalanine or tryptophan. Because the CDR3's place on the DNA is in doubt, the DNA is left out and the CDR3 is given as listed by TCRdb. The gene calls are TRBV20-1 and TRBJ1-4; TRBD1 reflects the table's D call only, with no check against the DNA. Ends included, the CDR3 has 8 residues. The germline CDR1 and CDR2 sequences are DFQATT and SNEGSKA (reference sequence). CDR3: CIAGQGAA.

This clonotype was observed many times. This chain uses TRBV29-1 with TRBJ2-5; TRBD1 matches at 9 bases. The CDR3 extends over 13 amino acids. Trimming cost V 8 bases and J 3 bases; bases outside gene matches: 7. Per the germline V gene, CDR1 is SQVTM and CDR2 is ANQGSEA. CDR3 sequence (DNA): TGCAGCCCATCACAGGGGGCGAAAGAGACCCAGTACTTC. As protein: CSPSQGAKETQYF.

This clonotype showed up many times. CDR3 protein: CATSDCWGGGASLAKNIQYF. The CDR3 DNA follows: TGTGCCACCAGTGATTGCTGGGGCGGGGGGGCATCGTTAGCCAAAAACATTCAGTACTTC. The rearrangement joins TRBV24-1 to TRBJ2-4; 9 nucleotides line up with TRBD2. Germline CDR1 is KGHDR and CDR2 is SFDVKD. The CDR3 covers 20 residues. V lost 2 bases to trimming and J lost 0 bases; unmatched junction nucleotides: 13.

This clonotype was observed many times. This sequence joins TRBV5-1 and TRBJ2-3; the match to TRBD1 covers 8 bases. Germline V gene data show CDR1 as SGHRS and CDR2 as YFSETQ. The trim removed 4 bases at V and 5 bases at J, leaving 21 bases unmatched. The CDR3 sequence is 19 residues long. CDR3 DNA: TGCGCCAGCAGCCCTCGGACAGGGCGGCCCCTACACTCGGGAGATACGCAGTATTTT. It translates to CASSPRTGRPLHSGDTQYF. Using reference TRBV5-1 and TRBJ2-3 for the parts outside the CDR3, the full variable domain is KAGVTQTPRYLIKTRGQQVTLSCSPISGHRSVSWYQQTPGQGLQFLFEYFSETQRNKGNFPGRFSGRQFSNSRSEMNVSTLELGDSALYLCASSPRTGRPLHSGDTQYFGPGTRLTVL.

V is TRBV23-1 and J is TRBJ2-7, with 7 bases aligning to TRBD1. TRBV23-1 is an open reading frame, and its role is uncertain. The CDR3 has 14 amino acids. V lost 3 bases, J lost 0 bases, and 2 bases stayed unmatched. The CDR3: CASSHRDSSYEQYF. In nucleotides, the CDR3 is TGCGCCAGCAGTCACCGGGACAGCTCCTACGAGCAGTACTTC.

This clonotype was detected ten times or more. The chain uses TRBV5-6 and TRBJ2-2, with D possibly TRBD1 on 6 matching bases. Germline V gene data show CDR1 as SGHDT and CDR2 as YYEEEE. This CDR3 spans 16 amino acids. Trimming took 0 bases from V and 4 from J, leaving 13 bases between them. CDR3 coding DNA: TGTGCCAGCAGCTTGGCCCTACAGGGAACCACCGGGGAGCTGTTTTTT. It codes for CASSLALQGTTGELFF.

At least ten counts were recorded for this clonotype. The chain employs TRBV7-9 and TRBJ1-1; TRBD1 is a possible D gene (5 bases). Germline lookup yields CDR1 SEHNR and CDR2 FQNEAQ (reference sequence). Trimming cost V 4 bases and J 3 bases, with 15 bases left between them. The CDR3 has 15 residues. The CDR3 nucleotides are TGTGCCAGCAGCTCTCCGGGGGGGGTTGACACTGAAGCTTTCTTT. Its protein is CASSSPGGVDTEAFF.

This clonotype was picked up many times. The CDR3 coding sequence is TGCGGGACTAGCGGACCCCAAAACTCCTACAATGAGCAGTTCTTC. Its protein is CGTSGPQNSYNEQFF. The rearrangement links TRBV20-1 to TRBJ2-1; 11 nucleotides align to TRBD2. The CDR3 is made up of 15 amino acids. Germline V gene sequence: CDR1 DFQATT, CDR2 SNEGSKA (reference sequence).

This clonotype came up a few times. The CDR3 nucleotides read TGTGCCAGCAGTGTGGGACAGGGGGCGGCCTACGAGCAGTACTTC. Its translation is CASSVGQGAAYEQYF. V usage is TRBV6-1 and J usage is TRBJ2-7, with 12 bases matching TRBD1. V shed 4 bases and J 2 bases; nucleotides not matched to a gene: 3. CDR1 and CDR2 from the germline V gene are MNHNS and SASEGT. The CDR3 contains 15 residues.

This clonotype was observed a few times. The genes are TRBV6-2 or TRBV6-3 and TRBJ2-7; 12 bases fit TRBD2. Trimming at V came to 8 bases and at J to 1 base, leaving 6 bases not matched to a gene. The CDR3 consists of 15 residues. In germline, CDR1 is MNHEY, CDR2 SVGEGT. The CDR3 sequence is CASAQGLAGSYEQYF. CDR3 DNA: TGTGCCAGCGCACAGGGACTAGCGGGTTCCTACGAGCAGTACTTC.

There are many counts of this clonotype. This sequence joins TRBV20-1 and TRBJ2-7, with D perhaps assigned TRBD1 or TRBD2 (6 bases each). Trimming took 6 bases from V and 3 from J, leaving 15 bases between them. Per the germline V gene, CDR1 is DFQATT and CDR2 is SNEGSKA (reference sequence). The CDR3 loop spans 13 amino acids. CDR3 DNA: TGCAGTGCCGGGGGCAACCTGGGCTACGAGCAGTACTTC. Translating gives CSAGGNLGYEQYF.

This clonotype was seen at least ten times. The chain combines TRBV21-1 with TRBJ2-7; TRBD1, the table's D call, was not compared with the DNA. TRBV21-1 is deemed a pseudogene. This CDR3 is built from 19 residues. CDR3 amino acids: CASSKVGVRTGELTYEQYF. The CDR3 DNA is TGTGCCAGCAGCAAAGTGGGGGTGAGGACAGGGGAACTTACCTACGAGCAGTACTTC.